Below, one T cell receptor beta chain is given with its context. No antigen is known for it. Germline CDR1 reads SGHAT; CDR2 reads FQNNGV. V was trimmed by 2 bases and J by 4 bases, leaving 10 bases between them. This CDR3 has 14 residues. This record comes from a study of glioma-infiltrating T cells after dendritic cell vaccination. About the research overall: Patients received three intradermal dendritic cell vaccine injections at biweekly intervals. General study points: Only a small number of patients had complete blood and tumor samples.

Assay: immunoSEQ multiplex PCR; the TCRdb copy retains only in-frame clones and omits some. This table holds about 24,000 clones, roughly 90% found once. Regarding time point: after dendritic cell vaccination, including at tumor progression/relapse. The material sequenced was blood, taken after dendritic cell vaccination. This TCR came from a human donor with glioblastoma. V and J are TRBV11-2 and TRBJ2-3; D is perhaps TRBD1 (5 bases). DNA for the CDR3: TGTGCCAGCAGCTTACAGGGTGGCCCAGATACGCAGTATTTT. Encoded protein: CASSLQGGPDTQYF.